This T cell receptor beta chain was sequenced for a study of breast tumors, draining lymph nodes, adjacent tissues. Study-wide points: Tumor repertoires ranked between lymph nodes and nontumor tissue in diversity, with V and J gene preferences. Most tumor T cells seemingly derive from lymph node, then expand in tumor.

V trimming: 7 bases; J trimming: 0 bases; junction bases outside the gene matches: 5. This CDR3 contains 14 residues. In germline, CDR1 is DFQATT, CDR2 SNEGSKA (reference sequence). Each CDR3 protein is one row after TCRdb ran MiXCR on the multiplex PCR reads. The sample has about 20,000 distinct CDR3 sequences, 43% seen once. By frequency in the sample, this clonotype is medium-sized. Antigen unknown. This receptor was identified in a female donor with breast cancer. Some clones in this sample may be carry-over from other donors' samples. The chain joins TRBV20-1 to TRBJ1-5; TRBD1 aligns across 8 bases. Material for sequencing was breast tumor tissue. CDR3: CSVLDRVSNQPQHF. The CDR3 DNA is TGCAGTGTCTTGGACAGGGTTAGCAATCAGCCCCAGCATTTT.